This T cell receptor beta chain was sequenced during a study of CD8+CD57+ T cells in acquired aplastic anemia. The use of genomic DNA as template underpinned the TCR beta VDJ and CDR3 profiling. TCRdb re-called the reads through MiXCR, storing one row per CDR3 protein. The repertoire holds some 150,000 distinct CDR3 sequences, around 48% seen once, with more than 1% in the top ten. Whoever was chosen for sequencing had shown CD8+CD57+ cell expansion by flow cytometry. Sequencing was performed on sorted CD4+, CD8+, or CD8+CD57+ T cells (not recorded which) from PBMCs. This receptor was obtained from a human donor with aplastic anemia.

CDR3 in amino acids: CASSQEGVRTGLQPQHF. The CDR3 region has the DNA TGCGCCAGCAGCCAAGAGGGGGTGAGGACAGGGCTTCAGCCCCAGCATTTT. The chain is built from TRBV4-3 and TRBJ1-5, with 8 bases fitting TRBD1. The CDR3 contains 17 residues. The J segment lost 6 bases and the V segment lost 0 bases, leaving 10 bases of the junction unmatched. Germline assignment: CDR1 LGHNA and CDR2 YSLEER.